Presented here are 25 T cell receptor beta chains from one specimen sequenced in a study of OX40 agonist ivuxolimab in advanced cancers. Profiled with immunoSEQ multiplex PCR; TCRdb holds only in-frame clones, not every one. Of 70,000 to 80,000 clones listed, about 81% are singletons. The sample here was CD4+ or CD8+ T cells sorted from blood, taken in a trial of the OX40 agonist ivuxolimab. The origin of the receptors is an adult with an advanced solid tumor such as melanoma, head and neck, liver or kidney cancer.

V and J are TRBV5-4 and TRBJ2-3, with 13 positions matching TRBD2. V lost 4 bases and J lost 2; bases outside the gene matches: 4. Germline CDR1 is SGHNT and CDR2 is YYREEE (reference sequence). The CDR3 extends over 16 amino acids. CDR3 DNA sequence: TGTGCCAGCAGCACCGGGACTAGCGGGGCCACAGATACGCAGTATTTT. This gives the protein CASSTGTSGATDTQYF.

The chain links TRBV7-2 to TRBJ2-7, with TRBD2 identical over 8 bases. Trimming at V came to 4 bases and at J to 7 bases, leaving 3 bases not matched to a gene. In germline, CDR1 is SGHTA, CDR2 FQGNSA. The length of the CDR3 is 12 residues. CDR3: CASSSRLAEQYF. CDR3 in DNA: TGTGCCAGCAGCTCCCGACTAGCGGAGCAGTACTTC.

CDR3 in amino acids: CASSLNSRSYEQYF. DNA of the CDR3: TGCGCCAGCAGCCTAAACTCACGCTCCTACGAGCAGTACTTC. V is TRBV4-1 and J is TRBJ2-7; D gene ambiguous. Germline CDR1 reads MGHRA; CDR2 reads YSYEKL. Trimming shortened V by 4 bases and J by 0 bases, and 10 bases separated the two germline ends. This CDR3 has 14 amino acids.

The chain carries TRBV2 and TRBJ1-4; D is undetermined. The germline V gene has CDR1 SNHLY and CDR2 FYNNEI. V dropped 3 bases and J dropped 6 bases, with 8 bases sitting between them. The CDR3 is made up of 13 amino acids. The CDR3 loop reads CASSDRLDEKLFF. The CDR3 DNA reads as TGTGCCAGCAGTGACAGGTTGGATGAAAAACTGTTTTTT.

The chain recombines TRBV27 with TRBJ2-7; 11 bases match TRBD1. Looked up from germline, CDR1 is MNHEY and CDR2 is SMNVEV (reference sequence). The V and J ends lost 6 bases and 2 bases, in that order; junction bases with no gene match: 9. This CDR3 spans 16 amino acids. Written as DNA, the CDR3 is TGTGCCAGCAGCCGGACAGGGGGCAGACTTACCTACGAGCAGTACTTC. Its translation is CASSRTGGRLTYEQYF.

V gene TRBV19 combines with J gene TRBJ2-3; 9 bases fit TRBD1. Germline assignment: CDR1 LNHDA and CDR2 SQIVND (reference sequence). Trimming at V came to 7 bases and at J to 4 bases, leaving 12 bases not matched to a gene. The CDR3 length is 16 residues. This CDR3 reads CASTSGGQGISDTQYF. The DNA of the CDR3 is TGTGCCAGTACCTCAGGGGGACAGGGAATTTCAGATACGCAGTATTTT.

This clone was seen just once. The chain combines TRBV12-5 with TRBJ1-2; D remains unclear. This CDR3 contains 13 residues. Trimming stripped 6 bases from V and 11 bases from J, with 19 bases between. CDR1 is LGHNT and CDR2 is FRNRAP in the germline V gene. CDR3 DNA: TGTGCTAGTGGCCTCTCGGGGTCCGCTATTTACACCTTC. Amino acid sequence: CASGLSGSAIYTF.

The V gene is TRBV4-2, the J gene TRBJ2-3, with TRBD1 identical over 9 bases. The ends lost 0 bases at V and 4 bases at J; junction bases unmatched: 5. Germline V gene sequence: CDR1 LGHNA, CDR2 YNFKEQ. CDR3 length: 16 amino acids. This CDR3 reads CASSQETGQGADTQYF. The CDR3 coding sequence is TGTGCCAGCAGCCAAGAAACGGGACAGGGTGCAGATACGCAGTATTTT.

The gene calls are TRBV5-1 and TRBJ1-5; D unresolved. This CDR3 has 13 amino acids. Looked up from germline, CDR1 is SGHRS and CDR2 is YFSETQ. V dropped 5 bases and J dropped 0 bases, with 6 bases sitting between them. CDR3 nucleotides: TGCGCCAGCAGGGTTGATAGCAATCAGCCCCAGCATTTT. It translates to CASRVDSNQPQHF.

This chain joins TRBV2 and TRBJ1-2; D unclear. The V end lost 1 base, the J end lost 8 bases, and 8 bases lay between the germline ends. The length of the CDR3 is 12 residues. CDR1 and CDR2 (germline): SNHLY, FYNNEI. The CDR3 spells CASSEGQEGYTF. As DNA, the CDR3 is TGTGCCAGCAGTGAAGGTCAGGAGGGCTACACCTTC.

This clone appeared once. The CDR3 nucleotides read TGCAGCGCGAGACAGGTGTCAAAGGAAAAACTGTTTTTT. The encoded protein is CSARQVSKEKLFF. V and J are TRBV29-1 and TRBJ1-4, with a tentative D call TRBD1 (6 bases). This CDR3 contains 13 residues. The ends were cut back, 7 bases at V and 8 bases at J, with 17 bases in the middle. Germline V gene data show CDR1 as SQVTM and CDR2 as ANQGSEA.

The rearrangement links TRBV30 to TRBJ2-6; unclear D gene. Germline lookup yields CDR1 GTSNPN and CDR2 SVGIG (reference sequence). V shed 4 bases and J shed 0 bases, with 16 bases lying between them. The CDR3 consists of 17 residues. The CDR3 nucleotides are TGTGCCTGGAATTTCGGCAGGACCGACTCTGGGGCCAACGTCCTGACTTTC. Protein: CAWNFGRTDSGANVLTF.

This clone was seen a single time. The chain recombines TRBV4-2 with TRBJ2-1, with TRBD2 identical over 13 bases. The germline V gene encodes CDR1 LGHNA and CDR2 YNFKEQ. This CDR3 contains 15 residues. V was pared by 4 bases and J by 10 bases, with 7 bases of the junction left unmatched. CDR3 DNA: TGTGCCAGCAGCCGTACTAGCGGGGGGGCCTTAGAGCAGTTCTTC. It translates to CASSRTSGGALEQFF.

The genes are TRBV4-2 and TRBJ1-2; no firm D call. Germline V gives CDR1 LGHNA, CDR2 YNFKEQ. CDR3 length: 11 residues. Trimming removed 1 base at V and 5 bases at J, with 2 bases between. The CDR3: CASSQAYGYTF. In DNA, the CDR3 is TGTGCCAGCAGCCAAGCGTATGGCTACACCTTC.

The chain couples TRBV7-9 to TRBJ1-5; TRBD1 matches 8 bases. The germline gives CDR1 SEHNR, CDR2 FQNEAQ (reference sequence). This CDR3 comprises 15 residues. Losses at the gene ends were 1 base for V and 4 bases for J; bases not matched to a gene: 3. The CDR3 sequence: CASSLGTGRNQPQHF. The CDR3 DNA reads as TGTGCCAGCAGCTTAGGGACAGGGAGAAATCAGCCCCAGCATTTT.

V is TRBV9 and J is TRBJ2-2; TRBD2 matches at 11 bases. With V trimmed by 2 bases and J by 3 bases, 6 bases remained unmatched. Germline lookup yields CDR1 SGDLS and CDR2 YYNGEE. This CDR3 region has 17 residues. Written as DNA, the CDR3 is TGTGCCAGCAGCGTCTTAGCGGGGGGGCGGTACACCGGGGAGCTGTTTTTT. Translated, it gives CASSVLAGGRYTGELFF.

The chain is built from TRBV6-6 and TRBJ2-7; maybe TRBD1 (5 bases). The CDR3 runs to 13 residues. Germline V lookup: CDR1 MNHNY, CDR2 SVGAGI (reference sequence). Trimming cost V 7 bases and J 4 bases, with 14 bases left between them. The CDR3 spells CASNKDGQYEQYF. The CDR3 nucleotides are TGTGCCAGCAACAAGGACGGACAATACGAGCAGTACTTC.

This clone was seen a few times. The chain combines TRBV6-5 with TRBJ2-6; D remains unclear. Germline V CDR1 and CDR2: MNHEY, SVGAGI. V lost 0 bases, J lost 0 bases, and 3 bases lay in between. This CDR3 region has 15 residues. The CDR3 sequence is CASSYSPSGANVLTF. As DNA, the CDR3 is TGTGCCAGCAGTTACTCGCCCTCTGGGGCCAACGTCCTGACTTTC.

The chain links TRBV7-3 to TRBJ2-1; 10 bases are a match to TRBD2. The length of the CDR3 is 16 residues. Unmatched junction bases numbered 9, after V lost 2 bases and J lost 8 bases. CDR1 is SGHTA and CDR2 is FQGTGA in the germline V gene. The CDR3 coding sequence is TGTGCCAGCAGCTTATTAGCGGGAGGCGCATGGGATGAGCAGTTCTTC. Its protein is CASSLLAGGAWDEQFF.

The V gene is TRBV13, the J gene TRBJ1-1; 7 bases align to TRBD1. Germline V gene sequence: CDR1 PRHDT, CDR2 FYEKMQ (reference sequence). J lost 3 bases, V lost 5 bases, and 9 bases had no gene match. The CDR3 is made up of 15 amino acids. The chain's CDR3 is CASSRNTGVDTEAFF. The CDR3 DNA sequence: TGTGCCAGCAGCCGTAATACAGGGGTCGACACTGAAGCTTTCTTT. The whole variable domain, filled in from reference TRBV13 and TRBJ1-1, reads AAGVIQSPRHLIKEKRETATLKCYPIPRHDTVYWYQQGPGQDPQFLISFYEKMQSDKGSIPDRFSAQQFSDYHSELNMSSLELGDSALYFCASSRNTGVDTEAFFGQGTRLTVV.

The V and J genes are TRBV21-1 and TRBJ2-7; no DNA check was done on the table's D call, TRBD1. TRBV21-1 is a known pseudogene. There are 15 residues in the CDR3. CDR3 sequence (DNA): TGTGCCAGCAGCAAAGAGGCAGGGGAAAGCTACGAGCAGTACTTC. Translating it yields CASSKEAGESYEQYF.

The chain has TRBV5-5 and TRBJ1-4; a weak D match, TRBD1 (5 bases). Trimming took 1 base from V and 12 from J, leaving 10 bases between them. Looked up from germline, CDR1 is SGHKS and CDR2 is YYEKEE (reference sequence). This CDR3 contains 12 residues. CDR3 in amino acids: CASSLWGSELFF. DNA for the CDR3: TGTGCCAGCAGCTTGTGGGGGTCGGAACTGTTTTTT.

The chain carries TRBV19 and TRBJ1-1; a possible D gene is TRBD1 (5 bases). The ends were cut back, 3 bases at V and 6 bases at J, with 20 bases in the middle. CDR1 is LNHDA, CDR2 SQIVND, per germline (reference sequence). This CDR3 spans 16 amino acids. The DNA for the CDR3 is TGTGCCAGTAGTATGAGGCAGGGCGAAGGAAGGGCTGAAGCTTTCTTT. It codes for CASSMRQGEGRAEAFF.

As DNA, the CDR3 is TGCGCCAGCAGCCCATCGGGACAGAATTACTACGAGCAGTACTTC. Translation: CASSPSGQNYYEQYF. V usage is TRBV5-1 and J usage is TRBJ2-7, with 7 bases that match TRBD1. Germline trimming cut 4 bases from V and 3 bases from J; bases unmatched to any gene: 10. The CDR3 sequence is 15 residues long. The germline gives CDR1 SGHRS, CDR2 YFSETQ.

The V and J genes are TRBV11-2 and TRBJ2-7; D is unclear. The CDR3 extends over 13 amino acids. Trimming removed 5 bases from V and 3 bases from J, with 11 bases in between. Germline assignment: CDR1 SGHAT and CDR2 FQNNGV. The CDR3 nucleotides read TGTGCCAGCAGCCCCCGGCCGGTCTACGAGCAGTACTTC. Amino acids: CASSPRPVYEQYF.